This T cell receptor (beta chain) was captured in a study of beta chain features in type 1 diabetes. Findings and caveats of the study: The naive, central memory and Treg TCRB repertoires of patients appeared to be more similar to one another than those of healthy donors.

Germline-derived CDR1 and CDR2 are SQVTM and ANQGSEA. CDR3 size: 14 residues. The V and J ends lost 4 bases and 0 bases respectively, with 10 bases between them. About this clone: Its antigen remains unknown. The sample contains more than one DNA sequence encoding this CDR3.

The entirety of the isolated RNA underwent reverse transcription, so expressed TCRB transcripts were sequenced. Sequencing used immunoSEQ multiplex PCR; TCRdb keeps in-frame clones, though not all of them. The repertoire holds around 500,000 clones, with about an eighth as singletons. This receptor was obtained from a woman aged 18-29 years in good health. The sequenced sample was naive CD4+ T cells from blood. The chain has TRBV29-1 and TRBJ2-4; D perhaps matches TRBD2 (5 bases). Here the CDR3 reads CSVGGVLAKNIQYF. The DNA of the CDR3 is TGCAGCGTTGGGGGAGTATTAGCCAAAAACATTCAGTACTTC. The full variable domain, in which reference TRBV29-1 and TRBJ2-4 provide the parts outside the CDR3, is SAVISQKPSRDICQRGTSLTIQCQVDSQVTMMFWYRQQPGQSLTLIATANQGSEATYESGFVIDKFPISRPNLTFSTLTVSNMSPEDSSIYLCSVGGVLAKNIQYFGAGTRLSVL.